This is a list of T cell receptor beta chains from one sample in a study of shared clonotypes between healthy human individuals. TCRdb's table, derived via immunoSEQ multiplex PCR, lists solely in-frame clones and lacks some. The top ten clones hold around 1.8% of a sample with around 720,000 clones, roughly 72% of them seen once. Sequencing input: memory CD4+ T cells sorted from blood. The receptors were gathered from a woman aged 25 to 39 in good health. The CDR3 runs from the conserved cysteine through the conserved F or W. D genes are given only for firm matches. Some rows have no size entry. The others give once, few or many, or a class for an expanded clone.

. | TRBJ2-4 | TRBV30 | TRBD2 | TGTGCCTGGAGTGCTAGCGGGAGGGGGAACATTCAGTACTTC | CAWSASGRGNIQYF
. | TRBJ2-3 | TRBV2 | . | TGTGCCAGCATCCCAAATGCAGGGGAGACAGATACGCAGTATTTT | CASIPNAGETDTQYF
. | TRBJ2-7 | TRBV16 | TRBD1 | TGTGCCAGCAGTCTTGGGACAGGGTCCTACGAGCAGTACTTC | CASSLGTGSYEQYF
. | TRBJ2-7 | TRBV30 | TRBD1 | TGTGCCTGGGGGGGGACAGGCCTCAAGCAGTACTTC | CAWGGTGLKQYF
. | TRBJ2-7 | TRBV2 | TRBD1 | TGTGCCAGCGGACGGGACAGGGAAGGCGAGCAGTACTTC | CASGRDREGEQYF
. | TRBJ1-2 | TRBV5-1 | . | TGCGCCAGCAGCTTGTTTGAGAGCGGTGGCTACACCTTC | CASSLFESGGYTF
few | TRBJ2-7 | TRBV27 | . | TGTGCCAGCAGTTTATCGCCGGACTCCTACGAGCAGTACTTC | CASSLSPDSYEQYF
. | TRBJ2-3 | TRBV2 | TRBD2 | TGTGCCAGCAGTGAGAAGGCTAGCGGGAGGGCCTCGAATACGCAGTATTTT | CASSEKASGRASNTQYF
. | TRBJ2-7 | TRBV7-2 | TRBD2 | TGTGCCAGCAGCTTAGACCCTCCGTTCACTAGCGGGAGTTACGAGCAGTACTTC | CASSLDPPFTSGSYEQYF
. | TRBJ2-3 | TRBV5-1 | . | TGCGCCAGCAGCTTGAATATAGGCACAGATACGCAGTATTTT | CASSLNIGTDTQYF
few | TRBJ1-2 | TRBV10-3 | . | TGTGCCATCAGTGAGGGGCAAGGGAACTATGGCTACACCTTC | CAISEGQGNYGYTF
. | TRBJ2-2 | TRBV28 | . | TGTGCCAGCAGTTTAGACTTAGGGCAGGGTGGGACCGGGGAGCTGTTTTTT | CASSLDLGQGGTGELFF
. | TRBJ2-5 | TRBV6-6 | TRBD1 | TGTGCCAGCAGTTACGGAGACAGGGCAAGGGAGACCCAGTACTTC | CASSYGDRARETQYF
. | TRBJ2-1 | TRBV4-1 | TRBD2 | TGCGCCAGCAGCCAAGTGGGCGTACTAGCGGGAGGTTACCCCTACAATGAGCAGTTCTTC | CASSQVGVLAGGYPYNEQFF
many | TRBJ1-2 | TRBV11-2 | . | TGTGCCAGCAGCCCCGGGACGTTTAAATATGGCTACACCTTC | CASSPGTFKYGYTF
few | TRBJ1-5 | TRBV5-1 | . | TGCGCCAGCAGCTTCCAGGGCGGGCAGCCCCAGCATTTT | CASSFQGGQPQHF
few | TRBJ1-4 | TRBV27 | . | TGTGCCAGCAGTACCAGTCATAGGAATGAAAAACTGTTTTTT | CASSTSHRNEKLFF
. | TRBJ1-2 | TRBV28 | TRBD1 | TGTGCCAGCAGCCCTGGGACAGGGAACTATGGCTACACCTTC | CASSPGTGNYGYTF
. | TRBJ1-4 | TRBV27 | . | TGTGCCAGCAGTCAGGGGTGGTATGAAAAACTGTTTTTT | CASSQGWYEKLFF
few | TRBJ2-7 | TRBV20-1 | . | TGCAGTGCAAAGGACAACTACGAGCAGTACTTC | CSAKDNYEQYF
. | TRBJ2-3 | TRBV27 | TRBD2 | TGTGCCAGCAGTTTACGACTAGCGGGAGGGACAGATACGCAGTATTTT | CASSLRLAGGTDTQYF
. | TRBJ1-1 | TRBV11-2 | . | TGTGCCAGCAGCTTAGCCGGGACCGTCGAAGCTTTCTTT | CASSLAGTVEAFF
. | TRBJ1-1 | TRBV28 | . | TGTGCCAGCAGATACAGCGTCATGAACACTGAAGCTTTCTTT | CASRYSVMNTEAFF
. | TRBJ1-2 | TRBV2 | TRBD1 | TGTGCCAGCAGGGGGGGGGACAGCTATGGCTACACCTTC | CASRGGDSYGYTF
few | TRBJ1-4 | TRBV18 | TRBD1 | TGTGCCAGCTCACACGGGACAGAGGATGAAAAACTGTTTTTT | CASSHGTEDEKLFF
. | TRBJ1-2 | TRBV20-1 | . | TGCAGTGCTAGCTTTGAGGGAGGCTACACCTTC | CSASFEGGYTF
. | TRBJ2-1 | TRBV5-1 | . | TGCGCCAGCAGCTTGTCGGGGCCCTCCTACAATGAGCAGTTCTTC | CASSLSGPSYNEQFF
. | TRBJ2-7 | TRBV29-1 | TRBD2 | TGCAGCGTTCGGGGACTAGGTCCAACCTACGAGCAGTACTTC | CSVRGLGPTYEQYF
. | TRBJ1-4 | TRBV5-4 | TRBD1 | TGTGCCCGCCAACCGGGGGGACAGGGGGGTGAAAAACTGTTTTTT | CARQPGGQGGEKLFF
. | TRBJ2-3 | TRBV25-1 | TRBD1 | TGTGCCAGCATAAGGACAGGGGCAGATACGCAGTATTTT | CASIRTGADTQYF
. | TRBJ2-5 | TRBV25-1 | . | TGTGCCAGCAGTGAAGAAAGGGACCCGGGTATAGAGACCCAGTACTTC | CASSEERDPGIETQYF
. | TRBJ2-5 | TRBV2 | TRBD1 | TGTGCCAGCAGCACAGGGGAAGAGACCCAGTACTTC | CASSTGEETQYF
. | TRBJ2-7 | TRBV5-4 | TRBD1 | TGTGCCAGCAGCCGTATAGGACAGGGGGACTCCTACGAGCAGTACTTC | CASSRIGQGDSYEQYF
. | TRBJ1-5 | TRBV27 | TRBD1 | TGTGCCAGCAGGCGGACAGGGAATGACGGTCAGCCCCAGCATTTT | CASRRTGNDGQPQHF